This TCR beta chain was captured by sequencing in a study of cytomegalovirus exposure and HLA in healthy donors (TCRdb year 2017). As for the study more broadly: In an earlier analysis of under 750 of the donors, 250 to 350 Gb of sequence data and some 120 million unique TCR beta sequences from about 179 million T cells were reported. An early release that covered approximately 600 HLA-typed donors contained about 300 gigabases of sequencing data and around 80 million unique TCR sequences. The genetic ancestry cluster associated with self-reported Caucasian donors included 80% to 90% of the roughly 360 genotyped donors. The study aimed to test whether signatures of past pathogen exposure could be identified by cataloging public T cell receptors. The study profiled the T cell repertoires of 500 to 800 subjects by immunosequencing and related them to cytomegalovirus serostatus. In addition to the first cohort of approximately 650 subjects, a separate validation cohort of 120 different subjects was used. To predict cytomegalovirus infection status, the study combined high-throughput TCR immunosequencing, statistical association of individual TCRs with disease status, and machine learning. A later analysis re-examined previously published TCR beta repertoires from more than 650 donors and added high-resolution HLA genotyping to investigate patterns of TCR occurrence. Rather than using new phenotypic data, the later analysis identified candidate immune exposures from TCR beta sequences and from how often those sequences occurred across donors. An earlier analysis of 587 of the donors used high-throughput TCR beta sequencing to judge whether each TCR beta V gene segment behaved as functional or pseudogenic. Donor age, sex, ethnicity and CMV serostatus were collected together with the repertoire data. Genome-wide SNP genotypes for about 65% of the roughly 670 donors were used in a later genetic analysis, which treated that subset as a discovery cohort. All discovery cohort repertoires had been generated using a single sequencing platform. Both class I and class II loci were covered by HLA typing, at four-digit resolution. Typing coverage varied by locus: roughly 629-640 donors for A, B, C, DRB1 and DQB1; around 560 for DQA1; 606 for DPA1; around 450 for DPB1. A few DR-DQ haplotypes were treated as single units for association and clustering because of strong linkage in the cohort. Across around 400 genotyped donors of the cohort, an average of about 220,000 unique TCR beta nucleotide sequences per donor were sequenced, and around 20% of those sequences were non-productive.

Beyond this particular receptor, the publication reports: A few of the identified cytomegalovirus-associated TCR beta chains were confirmed in vitro to be specific for cytomegalovirus antigens. A cluster of highly shared sequence variants was judged likely to represent a technical artifact of the sequencing pipeline. Broadly in line with IMGT annotations, most TCR beta V segments showed up in productive rearrangements about 90% or about 30% of the time in an earlier analysis of 450 to 600 of the donors. Across donors, most TCR sequences were observed very rarely, whereas some public TCRs were present in many individuals. A later analysis found that HLA-associated TCR beta chains were more clonally expanded and had lower generation probabilities than equally common non-associated chains. The classifier was reported to diagnose cytomegalovirus status with high specificity and sensitivity in both the original cohort and the validation cohort. CMV serostatus was the only immune exposure information available for the cohort. Roughly uniform sequencing depth across donors was assumed in presence/absence analyses, although this assumption may not hold. Correlated functional status among segregating V segments might reflect linkage disequilibrium, but an unknown experimental factor could not be ruled out. A later analysis reported that several top co-occurrence clusters appeared linked to parvovirus B19, influenza, CMV and Epstein-Barr virus. Because counts were too low, 15 to 20 rarely observed V segments, including chromosome 9 orphons, were excluded from the earlier analysis of a few hundred of the donors. A total of fewer than 200 TCR beta chains were listed by the study as associated with cytomegalovirus. In a later analysis, most CMV-associated TCR beta chains were found to appear HLA-restricted, with HLA associations seemingly driven largely by CMV exposure. The authors suggested that the approach could potentially be extended to other disease states and immunological phenotypes. A further reported finding was that TCR beta sequences accurately predicted the HLA-A and HLA-B alleles for most subjects in the first cohort. In this cohort, only TCR beta chains were sequenced, and detectable features were limited by the absence of alpha or paired-chain data. A later genetic analysis reported fewer N-insertions in productive TCRs among donors in an Asian-associated ancestry cluster than the approximately 670-donor mean. Because HLA typing was unavailable for some donors at each locus, only the typed subset was used in association tests. A later genetic analysis associated a missense DCLRE1C variant with V-gene and J-gene trimming of TCR beta chains, and an independent cohort replicated the association. At a false discovery rate of 0.05, a later analysis linked around 17,000 TCR beta sequences to specific HLA alleles. Strong co-occurrence of HLA alleles, especially DR and DQ, made assigning TCR associations to individual alleles difficult. According to a later analysis, TCR association rates differed among HLA loci, with DRB1 alleles showing the most associated TCRs and HLA-C alleles showing the fewest.

This clone came up a few times. The specificity of this receptor is unknown. Base-call qualities are not available, and no considerably larger clone is one nucleotide away. Library preparation employed the immunoSEQ multiplex PCR assay. For the multiplex PCR, a mixture combining 60 forward primers for TCR Vbeta segments and 13 reverse primers for TCR Jbeta segments was used. Amplification of the CDR3 region of rearranged TCR beta genes was performed with a multiplex PCR assay on genomic DNA. On the Illumina HiSeq System, the amplified TCR beta libraries were sequenced as 87-base-pair reads. Per the original workflow: Across the 670 or so repertoires, a later analysis counted approximately 75 million unique TCR beta chains, some 11 million of which were shared by at least two donors. Raw reads were error-corrected and collapsed into unique sequences with a nearest-neighbor algorithm that merged closely related sequences to remove PCR and sequencing errors. Alignment of CDR3 sequences to IMGT reference sequences was used to assign V, D and J gene segments. For a sequence to be retained, at least a six-nucleotide match to both a V gene segment and a J gene segment was required. A rearrangement was called productive if the CDR3 had no stop codons and remained in frame with V and J, and every other rearrangement was called non-productive. CDR3 was defined according to IMGT convention as the region running from the second conserved V-encoded cysteine to the conserved J-encoded phenylalanine. The earlier analysis of about 590 of the donors excluded sequences that lacked an unambiguous match to a single V gene segment. In an earlier analysis of 587 of the donors, a V segment was called functional when productive rearrangements were above 56.7%, and segregating when the standard deviation between donors exceeded 5%. A statistical classification framework was developed to diagnose cytomegalovirus status using the catalog of TCR beta chain sequences. V and J gene assignment, in a later analysis, came from comparing TCR nucleotide sequences with IMGT/GENE-DB human TR gene sequences. A later analysis assigned CDR3 sequences and most-parsimonious VDJ recombination scenarios with the TCRdist pipeline. A later analysis defined each TCR beta chain by its CDR3 amino acid sequence plus V-gene family, and excluded reads lacking a unique V-gene family. To address suspected cross-contamination and a sequencing artifact, a later analysis removed under 600 highly shared, low-generation-probability nucleotide sequences. A later analysis calculated a clonal expansion index for each public chain from normalized within-repertoire ranks of inferred template counts. In a later analysis, generation probabilities were computed with a VDJ recombination model fitted to out-of-frame rearrangements, and the resulting probabilities were checked against IGoR. A later analysis scored TCR-TCR, TCR-HLA and TCR-CMV co-occurrence with hypergeometric tests, applying a repertoire-size bias correction to TCR pairs. In a later analysis, false discovery rates were estimated by permuting HLA or CMV assignments 20 times. In a later analysis, co-occurring TCRs were grouped using DBSCAN, with TCRdist sequence similarity added in when clustering inside HLA-allele-positive subsets. Co-occurrence clustering excluded repertoires with fewer than 30,000 or more than 120,000 public chains, plus five with anomalous nucleotide sharing. TCRdb took this table from immuneACCESS and kept in-frame rearrangements with V and J called. Such tables lack part of the clones; where checked against another copy, unresolved V genes explain under half of the gap, and the rest is unexplained. That table gives V, J and clone size, and the DNA gave D and trimming. For this sample there are fewer than 200,000 clones; roughly 80% appear just once. The biggest ten clones account for about 1.5% of the sample.

The cohort consisted of more than 650 healthy bone marrow donors. At the time of sampling, all cohort members were nominally healthy, though unrecorded immune exposures were likely present. The donor tested CMV seronegative and was one of the 352 seronegative cohort members. A peripheral blood sample was collected from each donor, and TCR beta sequencing was performed on peripheral blood mononuclear cells. Genomic DNA extraction from the blood cell samples was performed with the Qiagen DNeasy Blood Extraction Kit. This clonotype was sampled from a woman aged 18 to 35 in good health and CMV-seronegative. The sequenced sample consisted of PBMCs.

The CDR3 region has the sequence CASSETGGWEKLFF. The DNA sequence is given as TGTGCCAGCAGTGAAACAGGGGGCTGGGAAAAACTGTTTTTT. The chain is made from TRBV2 and TRBJ1-4; TRBD1 aligns with 9 central bases. The CDR3 measures 14 amino acids from cysteine to phenylalanine. This entry keeps only the CDR3 DNA: 42 bases, framed from base 1. Germline trimming amounts to 2 bases on V and 8 bases on J, with 3 as the count of junction bases outside the gene matches. CDR1 and CDR2 (SNHLY, FYNNEI) derive from the germline V gene.